A single sample is the source of the 3 T cell receptor beta chains below, sequenced in a study of CD8 T cells in ankylosing spondylitis. TCRdb re-called the 5' RACE reads with MiXCR, one entry per CDR3 protein. Among about 250,000 distinct CDR3 sequences, roughly a third were seen once, and the ten largest hold 4% to 5%. Sequencing was carried out using blood, either unsorted or a sorted T cell fraction (not recorded which). The receptors were sampled from a male donor with ankylosing spondylitis or in good health (not recorded which).

This chain connects TRBV12-3 or TRBV12-4 to TRBJ1-2, with TRBD1 matching over 9 bases. The CDR3 length is 14 residues. Trimming removed 3 bases from V and 6 bases from J; junction bases left unmatched: 5. The CDR3: CASSFGGQGDGYTF. In DNA form, the CDR3 reads TGTGCCAGCAGTTTTGGGGGACAGGGCGATGGCTACACCTTC.

The gene calls are TRBV6-6 and TRBJ1-6, with D hard to call. The germline V gene encodes CDR1 MNHNY and CDR2 SVGAGI (reference sequence). CDR3 length equals 13 residues. The V gene lost 9 bases and the J gene lost 6 bases, with 12 bases spanning the gap. DNA for the CDR3: TGTGCCAGAGCCCAGGATGGTAATTCACCCCTCCACTTT. Encoded protein: CARAQDGNSPLHF.

J is TRBJ1-4 and V is TRBV12-3 or TRBV12-4, with a possible D match to TRBD1 (5 bases). Trimming left V 11 bases short and J 3 bases short, with 13 bases between. The CDR3 has 13 amino acids. Here the CDR3 reads CASRGGANEKLFF. The DNA for the CDR3 is TGTGCCTCTCGGGGAGGGGCTAATGAAAAACTGTTTTTT.